The clone carrying this T cell receptor beta chain was found once. These data belong to a study of shared clonotypes between healthy human individuals. Turning to the study itself: Three plates were used per donor for CD4 naive, three for CD4 memory, two for CD8 naive and one for CD8 memory.

TCRdb's table, derived via immunoSEQ multiplex PCR, lists solely in-frame clones and lacks some. The sample holds fewer than 1 million clones, 95% to 97% seen once. CD45RO-negative CD8 cells positively selected for CCR7 made up the naive population, which excluded terminally differentiated effector memory CD45RA+ cells. This clonotype originated in a man aged 25 to 40 in good health. Sequencing was performed on naive CD8+ T cells sorted from blood.

DNA for the CDR3: TGTGCCAGCAGTGCCCTAGCGGGAAAAGTCAATGAGCAGTTCTTC. This gives the protein CASSALAGKVNEQFF. The gene calls are TRBV25-1 and TRBJ2-1; TRBD2 matches at 9 bases. V lost 4 bases and J lost 6; bases outside the gene matches: 7. The CDR3 totals 15 residues. Germline assignment: CDR1 MGHDK and CDR2 SYGVNS.